The rows below give T cell receptor beta chains drawn from one sample of a study of beta chain features in type 1 diabetes. Sequencing used immunoSEQ multiplex PCR; TCRdb keeps in-frame clones, though not all of them. The table has 900,000 or so clones, about a sixth seen once. The sequencing input was naive CD4+ T cells from blood. Every receptor here comes from a woman aged 18-29 years in good health. CDR3s include the opening cysteine and the closing phenylalanine or tryptophan. The D gene is left open where the match is weak. Some rows mark clone size as missing; the rest say once, few, many or name a class of expanded clone.

CASRGASPGNTIYF	TGCGCCAGCAGAGGGGCAAGCCCTGGAAACACCATATATTTT	TRBV5-1	TRBJ1-3	few	-
CASKHRGYEKLFF	TGTGCCAGCAAACACAGGGGCTATGAAAAACTGTTTTTT	TRBV28	TRBJ1-4	-	TRBD1
CATSRVRAGPSDTQYF	TGTGCCACCAGCAGAGTTCGGGCGGGCCCCTCAGATACGCAGTATTTT	TRBV15	TRBJ2-3	-	-
CASSNYNEQFF	TGTGCCAGCAGCAATTACAATGAGCAGTTCTTC	TRBV7-9	TRBJ2-1	-	-
CASSYEGHPTDTQYF	TGTGCCAGCAGTTACGAGGGGCACCCCACAGATACGCAGTATTTT	TRBV6-5	TRBJ2-3	few	-
CASSLGTSDLDTQYF	TGTGCCAGCAGCCTCGGGACTAGCGATTTAGATACGCAGTATTTT	TRBV7-9	TRBJ2-3	-	TRBD2
CASSPTGTGGRNEQFF	TGTGCCAGCAGCCCGACCGGGACAGGGGGTCGGAATGAGCAGTTCTTC	TRBV9	TRBJ2-1	-	TRBD1
CASSYDRNSNQPQHF	TGTGCCAGCAGTTACGACAGAAATAGCAATCAGCCCCAGCATTTT	TRBV6-5	TRBJ1-5	-	-
CASSRGFHSGNTIYF	TGTGCCAGCAGCCGTGGTTTCCACTCTGGAAACACCATATATTTT	TRBV28	TRBJ1-3	-	-
CASSLAPNNQPQHF	TGCGCCAGCAGCTTGGCTCCGAACAATCAGCCCCAGCATTTT	TRBV5-1	TRBJ1-5	few	-
CASSPVTRAGELFF	TGTGCCAGCAGCCCCGTTACCAGGGCCGGGGAGCTGTTTTTT	TRBV7-8	TRBJ2-2	few	-
CASSQEQTGSGEQYF	TGCGCCAGCAGCCAAGAGCAGACAGGGTCTGGCGAGCAGTACTTC	TRBV4-3	TRBJ2-7	-	TRBD1
CASTQSGTAYGYTF	TGTGCCAGCACCCAATCCGGGACGGCCTATGGCTACACCTTC	TRBV6-5	TRBJ1-2	-	-
CASSQVRNRRTNEKLFF	TGCGCCAGCAGCCAAGTCCGAAACAGGAGAACTAATGAAAAACTGTTTTTT	TRBV4-3	TRBJ1-4	-	-
CAGGQGGTDTQYF	TGTGCCGGGGGACAGGGCGGCACAGATACGCAGTATTTT	TRBV28	TRBJ2-3	-	TRBD1
CASSSYPDHEQYF	TGTGCCAGTAGTTCCTACCCAGACCACGAGCAGTACTTC	TRBV19	TRBJ2-7	once	-
CASRAGTMNTGELFF	TGTGCCAGCAGGGCCGGGACAATGAACACCGGGGAGCTGTTTTTT	TRBV7-8	TRBJ2-2	-	-
CASSLGQNNYGYTF	TGTGCCAGCAGCCTAGGACAGAATAACTATGGCTACACCTTC	TRBV7-9	TRBJ1-2	-	-
CASSQNLGGAVNEQYF	TGCGCCAGCAGCCAGAACCTAGGGGGCGCGGTTAACGAGCAGTACTTC	TRBV4-3	TRBJ2-7	few	TRBD1
CASSFGSFNTGELFF	TGTGCCAGCAGTTTCGGCTCGTTTAACACCGGGGAGCTGTTTTTT	TRBV28	TRBJ2-2	-	-
CASSLPGTNYGYTF	TGTGCCAGTAGCCTACCCGGGACGAACTATGGCTACACCTTC	TRBV19	TRBJ1-2	-	-
CASSQDWLLADPYNEQFF	TGCGCCAGCAGCCAAGATTGGTTACTAGCGGACCCCTACAATGAGCAGTTCTTC	TRBV4-3	TRBJ2-1	few	TRBD2
CASNRWAGDAEKLFF	TGTGCCAGCAACCGTTGGGCAGGGGACGCGGAAAAACTGTTTTTT	TRBV13	TRBJ1-4	-	-
CASSTRRDTEAFF	TGTGCCAGTAGTACCCGGAGGGACACTGAAGCTTTCTTT	TRBV19	TRBJ1-1	-	-
CASSLALEDTQYF	TGTGCCAGCAGCTTAGCTCTGGAAGATACGCAGTATTTT	TRBV7-2	TRBJ2-3	few	-
CASGIGGANNEQFF	TGTGCCAGCGGAATCGGCGGAGCAAACAATGAGCAGTTCTTC	TRBV28	TRBJ2-1	few	-
CASSWDGRVETQYF	TGTGCCAGCAGCTGGGACGGGAGAGTGGAGACCCAGTACTTC	TRBV7-9	TRBJ2-5	few	-
CASSYSKRVQPQHF	TGTGCCAGCAGTTACTCGAAAAGGGTTCAGCCCCAGCATTTT	TRBV6-6	TRBJ1-5	-	-
CASSEATRTGGYF	TGTGCCAGCAGTGAAGCGACAAGGACAGGGGGGTACTTC	TRBV6-1	TRBJ2-7	once	TRBD1
CASLAKAYNEQFF	TGTGCCAGCCTAGCGAAAGCCTACAATGAGCAGTTCTTC	TRBV28	TRBJ2-1	-	-
CAISVRTGGIGPNTQYF	TGTGCCATCAGTGTAAGGACAGGGGGCATCGGACCCAATACGCAGTATTTT	TRBV10-3	TRBJ2-3	-	TRBD1
CASSQVDGGAGYTEAFF	TGCGCCAGCAGCCAAGTTGACGGGGGCGCAGGTTACACTGAAGCTTTCTTT	TRBV4-3	TRBJ1-1	-	-
CASSLSGAGQVQYF	TGTGCCAGCAGCTTATCCGGGGCAGGACAGGTTCAGTACTTC	TRBV7-9	TRBJ2-4	-	TRBD1
CSVDPLRGCDSNQPQHF	TGCAGCGTTGATCCCCTTCGGGGATGTGATAGCAATCAGCCCCAGCATTTT	TRBV29-1	TRBJ1-5	-	-
CASSPLGRGTDTQYF	TGCGCCAGCAGCCCTCTAGGCCGGGGCACAGATACGCAGTATTTT	TRBV5-1	TRBJ2-3	few	-
CASSPQNRGDEQYF	TGTGCCAGCAGCCCCCAGAATCGGGGAGACGAGCAGTACTTC	TRBV7-2	TRBJ2-7	few	-
CASSLDRLMNTEAFF	TGTGCCAGCAGCTTAGACAGACTCATGAACACTGAAGCTTTCTTT	TRBV11-1	TRBJ1-1	-	-
CASSYDRGRGEQFF	TGTGCCAGCAGTTACGATAGGGGTAGGGGTGAGCAGTTCTTC	TRBV6-5	TRBJ2-1	few	-
CASSTSAWTGTDTQYF	TGTGCCAGTAGTACCTCAGCCTGGACAGGCACAGATACGCAGTATTTT	TRBV19	TRBJ2-3	-	-
CASGRQGGTYEQYF	TGTGCCAGCGGTCGACAGGGGGGAACCTACGAGCAGTACTTC	TRBV27	TRBJ2-7	-	TRBD1
CASSPRILAGSNWETQYF	TGTGCCAGCAGCCCGCGGATACTAGCGGGATCTAATTGGGAGACCCAGTACTTC	TRBV9	TRBJ2-5	-	TRBD2
CASSRELVANWDEQFF	TGTGCCAGCAGCCGGGAACTAGTAGCTAACTGGGATGAGCAGTTCTTC	TRBV4-2	TRBJ2-1	-	-
CAIGGAAAYEQYF	TGTGCCATCGGAGGGGCGGCCGCCTACGAGCAGTACTTC	TRBV6-5	TRBJ2-7	-	-
CASRNVGTGQQETQYF	TGCGCCAGCCGGAACGTAGGGACAGGGCAGCAAGAGACCCAGTACTTC	TRBV5-1	TRBJ2-5	-	TRBD1
CASSLLANYGYTF	TGTGCCAGCAGTTTGTTAGCTAACTATGGCTACACCTTC	TRBV28	TRBJ1-2	few	-
CSAIFDTQYF	TGCAGTGCTATTTTTGATACGCAGTATTTT	TRBV20-1	TRBJ2-3	-	-
CASSQDRSYEQYF	TGCGCCAGCAGCCAGGACAGATCCTACGAGCAGTACTTC	TRBV5-1	TRBJ2-7	-	-
CASSQEQGQGAAKNIQYF	TGTGCCAGCAGCCAAGAGCAGGGACAGGGGGCGGCCAAAAACATTCAGTACTTC	TRBV4-2	TRBJ2-4	few	TRBD1
CASSKQESDTQYF	TGCGCCAGCAGCAAGCAAGAGTCAGATACGCAGTATTTT	TRBV5-1	TRBJ2-3	-	-
CASSLPGRQEKLFF	TGTGCCAGCAGCCTACCAGGGAGACAAGAAAAACTGTTTTTT	TRBV28	TRBJ1-4	few	-
CASSQGFRNTEAFF	TGTGCCAGCAGCCAGGGGTTTAGAAACACTGAAGCTTTCTTT	TRBV27	TRBJ1-1	-	-
CASSLRLDTQYF	TGTGCCAGCAGTTTAAGACTAGATACGCAGTATTTT	TRBV28	TRBJ2-3	few	-
CASSIPGLPYNEQFF	TGTGCCAGTAGTATTCCTGGACTGCCCTACAATGAGCAGTTCTTC	TRBV19	TRBJ2-1	few	-
CASSYRVLSLGFHEQFF	TGTGCCAGCAGCTATAGAGTTTTGAGTCTTGGGTTCCATGAGCAGTTCTTC	TRBV7-2	TRBJ2-1	few	-
CASRRASSGAYEQYF	TGTGCCAGCAGAAGAGCCTCTAGCGGGGCCTACGAGCAGTACTTC	TRBV28	TRBJ2-7	-	TRBD2